This T cell receptor beta chain was identified during a study of vaccination and CD4 T cells after COVID-19. Across the whole study: Post-COVID draws followed diagnosis by a median around 97 days (range 35 to 161).

As for this clonotype: Its antigen is not identified.

Scientists ran DNA taken from cultured CD4+ T cells through the Oncomine TCR Beta short-read assay for sequencing. TCRdb processed the PCR reads anew with MiXCR; each CDR3 protein has one entry. The sample records about 17,000 distinct CDR3 sequences, about 60% being singletons. This sample's treatment: approximately nine-day PBMC culture with coronavirus spike peptide pools or control peptides (ViraFEST assay). This CDR3 region has 16 residues. Germline CDR1 is KGHDR and CDR2 is SFDVKD. V was shortened by 3 bases and J by 2 bases, with 10 bases between the two germline ends. V usage is TRBV24-1 and J usage is TRBJ2-6, with D perhaps TRBD1 or TRBD2 (5 bases each). This sequence was found in a human donor who had recovered from COVID-19. Sequenced sample: CD4+ T cells from blood, cultured in vitro. The CDR3 nucleotides are TGTGCCACCAGTGATCCCGGGGCCGCTGGGGCCAACGTCCTGACTTTC. This encodes CATSDPGAAGANVLTF.